This T cell receptor beta chain was obtained from a study of T cells in Graves' hyperthyroidism and ophthalmopathy. TCR beta CDR3 regions were amplified from RNA transcripts. The HTBI primer set drove a first-round RT-PCR of the TCR CDR3. A single record per CDR3 protein comes from TCRdb applying MiXCR to the multiplex PCR reads. In the table there are over 700,000 distinct CDR3 sequences, roughly a sixth of which are singletons. This clonotype was seen ten or more times. Germline CDR1 LGHDT, CDR2 YNNKEL (reference sequence). The CDR3 is made up of 14 amino acids. Between the trimmed V and J ends, which lost 7 bases and 8 bases, there was a span of 21 bases.

The chain carries TRBV3-1 and TRBJ2-7; maybe TRBD2 (6 bases). The TCR comes from a woman in her 50s with Graves' hyperthyroidism that later progressed to Graves' ophthalmopathy. Sequenced sample: blood. The CDR3 reads CASTNKVGGRKQYF. The CDR3, as DNA: TGTGCCAGCACCAACAAAGTGGGGGGACGGAAGCAGTACTTC.